Only a few counts were recorded for the clone carrying this T cell receptor (beta chain). What it binds is unknown. The data originate from a study of T-cell reconstitution after alpha-beta-depleted transplantation in children. The CDR3 spans 17 residues. The germline gives CDR1 SGHNT, CDR2 YYREEE (reference sequence). After removal of 0 bases from V and 5 bases from J, the junction contained 13 bases not matched to a gene. During its preparation, the TCRbeta library received unique molecular identifiers. TCRdb re-derived calls from the PCR reads in MiXCR, one entry per CDR3 protein. The sample carries 300,000 to 400,000 distinct CDR3 sequences, 23% recorded once. Findings and limits, study-wide: From surviving recipient T cells and thymic progenitors came the high day-60 TCRbeta diversity observed in some patients. Reports say that about two months after transplant, the alpha-beta T cells came out of several hundred graft clones that had expanded. A year post-transplant, T-cell counts and diversity derived mostly from newly produced T cells.

This TCR was sampled from a male patient between 10 and 17 years old who had a stem cell transplant for acute lymphoblastic leukemia, so the T cells may come from the graft donor. The chain employs TRBV5-4 and TRBJ2-7, with TRBD2 identical over 8 bases. The starting material was PBMCs, mostly from graft donor cells, obtained 180 days after TCRalphabeta/CD19-depleted stem cell transplant. In DNA, the CDR3 is TGTGCCAGCAGCTTGGCCCAAGCCGGGAGGGCTCTGGACGAGCAGTACTTC. It translates to CASSLAQAGRALDEQYF.